This T cell receptor beta chain was sequenced during a study of blood T cell repertoires in COVID-19. CDR1 is SGHRS, CDR2 YFSETQ, per germline. The V segment lost 2 bases and the J segment 7 bases; nucleotides outside the gene matches: 1. The CDR3 contains 12 residues. Data came from immunoSEQ multiplex PCR; TCRdb stores just in-frame clones and leaves some out. Of some 240,000 clones in the sample, around 90% were seen once. The sequenced sample was peripheral blood. The TCR originated in a man in his sixties who had recovered from COVID-19. This chain connects TRBV5-1 to TRBJ1-2, with 8 bases matching TRBD1. The CDR3: CASSFTGGGYTF. The CDR3 DNA is TGCGCCAGCAGCTTTACAGGGGGTGGCTACACCTTC.